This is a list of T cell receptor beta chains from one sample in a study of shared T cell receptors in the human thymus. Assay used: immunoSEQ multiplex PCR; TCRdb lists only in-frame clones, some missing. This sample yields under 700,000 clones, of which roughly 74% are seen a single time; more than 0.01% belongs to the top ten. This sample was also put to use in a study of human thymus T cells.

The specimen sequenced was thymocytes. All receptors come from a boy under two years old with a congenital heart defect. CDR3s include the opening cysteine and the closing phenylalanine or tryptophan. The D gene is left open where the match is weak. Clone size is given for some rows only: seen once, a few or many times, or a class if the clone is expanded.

TGTGCCAGCAGTTACTCGAGGGCAGGTCAGTCCTACGAGCAGTACTTC | CASSYSRAGQSYEQYF | NA | NA | TRBJ2-7 | TRBV6-5
TGTGCCAGCAGTGAGGGACTGATCTTCACAGATACGCAGTATTTT | CASSEGLIFTDTQYF | once | NA | TRBJ2-3 | TRBV2
TGTGCCACCAGCAGAGATCGAGGGTTAAAGCGGGAGTCCACAGGTACGCAGTATTTT | CATSRDRGLKRESTGTQYF | once | TRBD2 | TRBJ2-3 | TRBV15
TGTGCCAGCAGCTTAGAGGACAGGGGGCTCTACGAGCAGTACTTC | CASSLEDRGLYEQYF | NA | TRBD1 | TRBJ2-7 | TRBV7-6
TGTGCCAGCAGCTTGGAGATTGAGGGGGCGAGCGGGGAGCTGTTTTTT | CASSLEIEGASGELFF | NA | TRBD1 | TRBJ2-2 | TRBV5-4
TGTGCCAGCAGCCCCAGGGGGCTCGGACCTGGAAACACCATATATTTT | CASSPRGLGPGNTIYF | NA | TRBD1 | TRBJ1-3 | TRBV7-9
TGTGCCATCAGTCAGCGGGAGGGGTACGAGCAGTACTTC | CAISQREGYEQYF | NA | TRBD2 | TRBJ2-7 | TRBV10-3
TGTGCCAGCAGTTTGGACAGGGGGGATAGCGGGGGCACAGATACGCAGTATTTT | CASSLDRGDSGGTDTQYF | NA | TRBD1 | TRBJ2-3 | TRBV28
TGCGCCAGCAGCTCCCGCCGGGAGACCCAGTACTTC | CASSSRRETQYF | NA | NA | TRBJ2-5 | TRBV5-1
TGTGCCAGCAGAGGACAGGGGAGCAATCAGCCCCAGCATTTT | CASRGQGSNQPQHF | NA | TRBD1 | TRBJ1-5 | TRBV6-1
TGCGCCAGCAGTGACCAGACAGGGCCCTACGAGCAGTACTTC | CASSDQTGPYEQYF | NA | TRBD1 | TRBJ2-7 | TRBV10-1
TGCGCCAGCAGCCAAGGTGGGACTAGCCGGGGAGGCGAGACCCAGTACTTC | CASSQGGTSRGGETQYF | NA | TRBD2 | TRBJ2-5 | TRBV4-3
TGTGCCGGGGCTAGCGTGGTCAATGAGCAGTTCTTC | CAGASVVNEQFF | NA | NA | TRBJ2-1 | TRBV6-1